This TCR beta chain originates from a study of cytomegalovirus exposure and HLA in healthy donors (dated by TCRdb to 2017 to 2019). Looking at the study overall: A later analysis indicated that the roughly 120 validation repertoires were generated on the platform also employed for the 720 or so repertoires of the first cohort. The study was designed to test whether signatures of past pathogen exposure could be identified by cataloging public T cell receptors. Along with the roughly 700-subject first cohort, a separate validation cohort of over a hundred different subjects was used. The study combined high-throughput TCR immunosequencing, statistical association of individual TCRs with disease status, and machine learning to predict cytomegalovirus infection status. What the authors observed across the whole study: Three of the identified cytomegalovirus-associated TCR beta chains were confirmed in vitro to be specific for cytomegalovirus antigens. In the study, about 150 TCR beta chains were listed as associated with cytomegalovirus. According to the authors, the approach could potentially be generalized to other disease states and immunological phenotypes. In both the original and validation cohorts, the classifier was reported to diagnose cytomegalovirus status with high specificity and sensitivity. A later analysis had no HLA typing for the validation cohort, so co-occurrence there was scored across all 130 or so repertoires. Of the cluster scores, 94% were above 0 in a later analysis, which found that TCRs clustered in the first cohort also tended to co-occur in the 120 or so validation repertoires. Most TCR sequences were observed very rarely across donors, whereas some public TCRs were present in many individuals.

Separate from the approximately 690-subject first cohort, the validation cohort of 95 to 150 subjects was the group to which the donors belonged. The V and J ends are trimmed by 5 bases and 8 bases, leaving 16 bases between them. From the germline V gene, CDR1 is MDHEN and CDR2 is SYDVKM. The CDR3, from cysteine to phenylalanine, totals 14 residues. Just the 42-base CDR3 DNA is kept, in frame starting at base 1. The protocol used for the library was the immunoSEQ multiplex PCR assay. The paper's data handling went like this. To diagnose cytomegalovirus status from the catalog of TCR beta chain sequences, a statistical classification framework was built. Entries here come from immuneACCESS through TCRdb and include only in-frame sequences with V and J called. Some clones fail to appear in such tables; in the studies checked, an unresolved V gene covers under half of the shortfall, and the cause of the remainder is unknown. V and J calls plus clone size are reproduced from that table; the DNA served to infer D and trimming. The sample table shows about 130,000 clones, and about 87% are seen once. The top ten clonotypes cover about 6.6% of the sample.

On this clone: No cognate antigen has been identified for it. Per-base qualities were not stored, and no clone one base away is much larger.

Recombination linked TRBV28 to TRBJ2-1; the D region possibly corresponds to TRBD1 (7 bases align). The sample was PBMCs. This TCR was recovered from a woman between 25 and 40 years old in good health and CMV-seropositive. The DNA sequence reads TGTGCCAGCAGTCGCCAGGGGGGTTCGGATGAGCAGTTCTTC. The encoded protein is CASSRQGGSDEQFF.